This TCR beta chain was recorded in a study of T cell repertoires in cytomegalovirus infection. The CDR3 has 16 amino acids. The germline gives CDR1 ENHRY, CDR2 SYGVKD. After removal of 6 bases from V and 5 bases from J, the junction contained 15 bases not matched to a gene. This clonotype was seen only a few times. The antigen is unknown. One entry per CDR3 protein, called by TCRdb with MiXCR from the reads. Counted here are about 71,000 distinct CDR3 sequences, more than 20% occurring once; the ten biggest clones make up about 72%. This material consisted of CD8+ T cells from cultured PBMCs, taken from culture after CMV antigen stimulation. The sequence was collected from a human donor in good health (CMV status not recorded). Some clones in this sample may be carry-over from other donors' samples. This chain connects TRBV10-3 to TRBJ2-5; 7 nucleotides align to TRBD2. This CDR3 reads CAISPKISGLRETQYF. The CDR3 bases are TGTGCCATCAGCCCCAAGATTAGCGGGCTGCGGGAGACCCAGTACTTC.